This TCR beta chain appears in the sequencing data of a study of shared clonotypes between healthy human individuals. Sequencing used immunoSEQ multiplex PCR; TCRdb keeps in-frame clones, though not all of them. The data show some 490,000 clones, over 70% seen once. Germline CDR1 is GTSNPN and CDR2 is SVGIG (reference sequence). CDR3 length: 14 amino acids. Trimming cost V 4 bases and J 0 bases, with 11 bases left between them. Input material: PBMCs. This receptor was obtained from a woman in her thirties or forties in good health. Some clones in this sample may be carry-over from other donors' samples. This chain links TRBV30 with TRBJ2-3; D possibly uses TRBD1 or TRBD2 (5 bases each). CDR3 DNA: TGTGCCTGGACCCTAGGGGACAGCACAGATACGCAGTATTTT. Protein: CAWTLGDSTDTQYF.